These 28 T cell receptor beta chains came from one sample sequenced in a study of metastatic and nonmetastatic thyroid tumors. TCRdb re-analyzed the PCR reads through MiXCR. The sample includes about 20,000 clones, 10% to 15% of them seen just once. Every patient was untreated before thyroid surgery. The sample was blood. The receptors derive from a male donor with papillary thyroid cancer or a benign thyroid nodule (not recorded which). Some clones in this sample may be carry-over from other donors' samples.

This clone qualifies as medium-sized. This chain uses TRBV20-1 with TRBJ2-7; 9 bases agree with TRBD1. The CDR3 length is 13 residues. V was clipped by 1 base and J by 5 bases; unmatched bases: 3. Germline V gives CDR1 DFQATT, CDR2 SNEGSKA (reference sequence). The DNA of the CDR3 is TGCAGTGCTAGAGGACAGGGGGACCACGAGCAGTACTTC. It translates to CSARGQGDHEQYF.

In the case of this clone: Because the CDR3 is missing its conserved closing phenylalanine or tryptophan, this is likely a read error. The chain has TRBV20-1 and TRBJ2-7; the D call may be TRBD1 or TRBD2 (6 bases each). The CDR3 extends over 12 amino acids. Germline CDR1 reads DFQATT; CDR2 reads SNEGSKA (reference sequence). The V and J ends lost 2 bases and 5 bases respectively, with 10 bases between them. CDR3: CSARPGGDEQYL. The CDR3, as DNA: TGCAGTGCTAGACCCGGGGGCGACGAGCAGTACCTC.

J is TRBJ2-3 and V is TRBV7-8; the D gene is possibly TRBD2 (6 bases). The CDR3 length is 14 residues. Germline-derived CDR1 and CDR2 are SGHVS and FQNEAQ. The V gene lost 2 bases and the J gene lost 3 bases, with 9 bases spanning the gap. The CDR3 DNA reads as TGTGCCAGCAGCTTACCCGGGAGAACAGATACGCAGTATTTT. Protein: CASSLPGRTDTQYF.

There are many counts of this clone. CDR3 in DNA: TGTGCCAGCGCTGGCGGGAGCGGAGATACGCAGTATTTT. This encodes CASAGGSGDTQYF. The chain couples TRBV2 to TRBJ2-3, with 7 bases matching TRBD2. CDR3 length: 13 amino acids. Germline values: CDR1 SNHLY, CDR2 FYNNEI. The trim removed 8 bases at V and 5 bases at J, leaving 7 bases unmatched.

There are many counts of this clone. The V gene is TRBV5-1, the J gene TRBJ2-5; D is unclear. Per the germline V gene, CDR1 is SGHRS and CDR2 is YFSETQ. CDR3 length: 13 residues. V shed 1 base and J shed 1 base, with 5 bases lying between them. The CDR3 region is CASSLNIQETQYF. The CDR3 DNA reads TGCGCCAGCAGCTTGAACATCCAAGAGACCCAGTACTTC.

This clone was recorded at least ten times. It may be a read error: a sequence one base away is much more abundant. The J gene is TRBJ1-3, the V gene TRBV6-1; possibly TRBD1 for D (6 bases). This CDR3 has 15 residues. Germline-derived CDR1 and CDR2 are MNHNS and SASEGT. Trimming cost V 7 bases and J 3 bases, with 16 bases left between them. CDR3 sequence reads: CASTIDQGNGNTIYF. The CDR3 region has the DNA TGTGCCAGCACGATCGATCAGGGGAATGGAAACACCATATATTTT.

This chain's CDR3 is CASSFSEIAGYTGELFF. DNA for the CDR3: TGTGCCAGCAGTTTTTCGGAAATAGCGGGATATACCGGGGAGCTGTTTTTT. V usage is TRBV28 and J usage is TRBJ2-2; TRBD2 matches 8 bases. The length of the CDR3 is 17 residues. From germline, CDR1 is MDHEN and CDR2 SYDVKM. Trimming at V came to 3 bases and at J to 5 bases, leaving 11 bases not matched to a gene.

This clone has only a few counts. V usage is TRBV10-1 and J usage is TRBJ2-1; TRBD1 matches 7 bases. Germline loops: CDR1 WNHNN, CDR2 SYGVQD (reference sequence). The V gene end was trimmed by 6 bases and the J gene end by 6 bases; junction bases not matched to a gene: 11. The CDR3 consists of 15 residues. CDR3 sequence: CASRDDRDSANEQFF. CDR3 nucleotide sequence: TGCGCCAGCAGGGACGACAGGGATAGCGCCAATGAGCAGTTCTTC.

In this sample, this clone is medium-sized. The rearrangement links TRBV12-3 or TRBV12-4 to TRBJ2-2, with D possibly TRBD1 on 6 matching bases. This CDR3 contains 14 residues. Trimming stripped 3 bases from V and 7 bases from J, with 12 bases between. CDR3 amino acids: CASSFHREGGELFF. The CDR3, as DNA: TGTGCCAGCAGTTTTCACAGGGAAGGCGGGGAGCTGTTTTTT.

In its sample, this clone was seen many times. The J gene is TRBJ2-7, the V gene TRBV5-1, with 8 bases lining up with TRBD1. V lost 3 bases, J lost 2 bases, and 10 bases stayed unmatched. The CDR3 extends over 16 amino acids. Germline CDR1 and CDR2: SGHRS and YFSETQ. The CDR3 bases are TGCGCCAGCAGCTCGGGGGACAGGAGGATTGCCTACGAGCAGTACTTC. This encodes CASSSGDRRIAYEQYF.

This clone was seen at least ten times. V usage is TRBV2 and J usage is TRBJ2-7; TRBD1 matches at 10 bases. Germline V CDR1 and CDR2: SNHLY, FYNNEI. With V trimmed by 3 bases and J by 3 bases, 5 bases remained unmatched. This CDR3 is 15 amino acids long. The CDR3 loop is CASSDRGTGVYEQYF. The CDR3 bases are TGTGCCAGCAGTGATAGGGGGACAGGGGTCTACGAGCAGTACTTC.

This clone was counted only a few times. The chain recombines TRBV27 with TRBJ2-7; D gene uncertain. This CDR3 contains 16 residues. V gave up 0 bases and J gave up 4 bases, with 16 bases separating them. Per the germline V gene, CDR1 is MNHEY and CDR2 is SMNVEV (reference sequence). The CDR3, as DNA: TGTGCCAGCAGTTTATCTGTTGGCCTAGGTCGATACGAGCAGTACTTC. This codes for CASSLSVGLGRYEQYF.

At least ten counts were recorded for this clone. J is TRBJ2-1 and V is TRBV5-6; 7 nucleotides line up with TRBD2. This CDR3 spans 14 amino acids. J lost 3 bases, V lost 2 bases, and 2 bases had no gene match. In germline, CDR1 is SGHDT, CDR2 YYEEEE. The CDR3 reads CASSFGLGYNEQFF. The CDR3 DNA reads as TGTGCCAGCAGCTTCGGACTAGGCTACAATGAGCAGTTCTTC.

This clone was seen ten or more times. The chain has TRBV5-1 and TRBJ2-7; D possibly corresponds to TRBD1 (6 bases). Trimming stripped 2 bases from V and 3 bases from J, with 6 bases between. Germline V gene sequence: CDR1 SGHRS, CDR2 YFSETQ. CDR3 size: 12 residues. The CDR3: CASSLQGYEQYF. In DNA, the CDR3 is TGCGCCAGCAGCTTACAGGGCTACGAGCAGTACTTC. The entire variable domain, with the rest obtained from reference TRBV5-1 and TRBJ2-7, is as follows: KAGVTQTPRYLIKTRGQQVTLSCSPISGHRSVSWYQQTPGQGLQFLFEYFSETQRNKGNFPGRFSGRQFSNSRSEMNVSTLELGDSALYLCASSLQGYEQYFGPGTRLTVT.

There are many counts of this clone. The chain carries TRBV5-4 and TRBJ2-5; D unresolved. CDR1 and CDR2 (germline): SGHNT, YYREEE (reference sequence). V was cut by 4 bases and J by 1 base, with 14 bases left in between. The CDR3 runs to 15 residues. CDR3 DNA sequence: TGTGCCAGCAGCAACCCAGGAGCCCCCCAAGAGACCCAGTACTTC. As protein: CASSNPGAPQETQYF.

This clone rates as medium-sized. The chain has TRBV6-2 or TRBV6-3 and TRBJ2-7, with 8 bases identical to TRBD1. The CDR3 length is 13 residues. From germline, CDR1 is MNHEY and CDR2 SVGEGT. After removal of 5 bases from V and 5 bases from J, the junction contained 5 bases not matched to a gene. CDR3 nucleotide sequence: TGTGCCAGCAGTCGGACAGGGTCCCACGAGCAGTACTTC. It is translated as CASSRTGSHEQYF.

There are many counts of this clone. This chain joins TRBV3-1 and TRBJ2-5, with 11 nucleotides matching TRBD2. The CDR3 runs 16 residues. Germline CDR1 LGHDT, CDR2 YNNKEL (reference sequence). V shed 3 bases and J 5 bases; nucleotides not matched to a gene: 8. The CDR3 is CASSHTTSGSGETQYF. CDR3 coding DNA: TGTGCCAGCAGCCATACTACTAGCGGGAGTGGGGAGACCCAGTACTTC.

This clone has a handful of counts. Being one base from a much bigger clone, this may be a read error. This CDR3 fails to terminate in the conserved phenylalanine or tryptophan, so it likely reflects a read error. It is unclear where the CDR3 begins or ends on the DNA, so no DNA is shown, and the CDR3 is as TCRdb lists it. This chain connects TRBV28 to TRBJ1-6. The CDR3 is 13 amino acids long, termini counted. Germline-derived CDR1 and CDR2 are MDHEN and SYDVKM. This chain's CDR3 is CASRDDGNSPLNL.

Ten or more counts support this clone. Other DNA sequences within the sample encode an identical CDR3. This chain joins TRBV30 and TRBJ2-3; TRBD1 aligns across 8 bases. CDR3 size: 16 residues. V was clipped by 3 bases and J by 0 bases; unmatched bases: 8. Germline values: CDR1 GTSNPN, CDR2 SVGIG (reference sequence). CDR3 in DNA: TGTGCCTGGAGACCCCGGACAGGGATTAGCACAGATACGCAGTATTTT. Protein: CAWRPRTGISTDTQYF.

This clone was picked up many times. The V call is TRBV18, the J call TRBJ2-2; unclear D gene. Trimming shortened V by 5 bases and J by 4 bases, and 8 bases separated the two germline ends. CDR1 and CDR2 from the germline V gene are KGHSH and LQKENI. The length of the CDR3 is 13 residues. The CDR3 reads CASSSTLTGELFF. The CDR3 coding sequence is TGTGCCAGCTCATCCACTCTCACCGGGGAGCTGTTTTTT.

This clone appeared many times. V gene TRBV29-1 combines with J gene TRBJ2-7; D unresolved. V shed 4 bases and J shed 4 bases, with 11 bases lying between them. Germline-derived CDR1 and CDR2 are SQVTM and ANQGSEA. The CDR3 extends over 12 amino acids. CDR3 protein: CSVALTPYEQYF. The DNA for the CDR3 is TGCAGCGTTGCCCTAACCCCTTACGAGCAGTACTTC.

Many counts were recorded for this clone. V usage is TRBV6-1 and J usage is TRBJ1-1; D perhaps matches TRBD1 (6 bases). V gave up 7 bases and J gave up 1 base, with 13 bases separating them. In germline, CDR1 is MNHNS, CDR2 SASEGT. The CDR3 has 14 amino acids. As DNA, the CDR3 is TGTGCCAGCACCAGAACCAGGGGGAACACTGAAGCTTTCTTT. Its translation is CASTRTRGNTEAFF.

The table lists this clone with many counts. The V call is TRBV11-2, the J call TRBJ2-2; D is uncertain. Germline CDR1 SGHAT, CDR2 FQNNGV. Trimming left V 5 bases short and J 7 bases short, with 8 bases between. The CDR3 runs to 12 residues. CDR3: CASSPSIGELFF. DNA of the CDR3: TGTGCCAGCAGCCCCAGTATCGGGGAGCTGTTTTTT.

In its sample, this clone is medium-sized. The J gene is TRBJ1-1, the V gene TRBV19, with 8 bases identical to TRBD1. V gave up 4 bases and J gave up 1 base; unmatched junction bases: 5. This CDR3 is 15 amino acids long. The V gene's germline CDR1 is LNHDA and CDR2 SQIVND (reference sequence). In nucleotides, the CDR3 is TGTGCCAGTAGTACAGGGGACAGGAGGAACACTGAAGCTTTCTTT. This sequence encodes CASSTGDRRNTEAFF. The entire variable domain, with the rest obtained from reference TRBV19 and TRBJ1-1, is as follows: DGGITQSPKYLFRKEGQNVTLSCEQNLNHDAMYWYRQDPGQGLRLIYYSQIVNDFQKGDIAEGYSVSREKKESFPLTVTSAQKNPTAFYLCASSTGDRRNTEAFFGQGTRLTVV.

This clone was counted at least ten times. The chain has TRBV12-3 or TRBV12-4 and TRBJ2-1; the match to TRBD1 covers 7 bases. J gave up 16 bases and V 6 bases, and 15 bases lay outside the gene matches. The CDR3 sequence is 13 residues long. CDR3 amino acids: CASRLTRQGRIFF. The CDR3 region has the DNA TGTGCCAGCAGACTAACACGACAGGGAAGGATATTCTTC.

This clone came up many times. The junction departs from germline at one end; a sequencing error may be responsible. The V call is TRBV2, the J call TRBJ2-7, with TRBD2 as a possible D gene (5 bases). This CDR3 is built from 12 residues. The germline gives CDR1 SNHLY, CDR2 FYNNEI. The CDR3, as DNA: TGTGCCAGCAGTGTCCTTCGGGAAGAACCGGACTTC. This translates into CASSVLREEPDF.

This clone was counted at least ten times. J is TRBJ2-2 and V is TRBV28, with 10 bases identical to TRBD2. The V gene end was trimmed by 2 bases and the J gene end by 6 bases; junction bases not matched to a gene: 6. This CDR3 comprises 16 residues. The germline V gene has CDR1 MDHEN and CDR2 SYDVKM. CDR3 in DNA: TGTGCCAGCAGTTTACTAGCGGGAGATCCGGCCGGGGAGCTGTTTTTT. Translated, it gives CASSLLAGDPAGELFF.

This clone was counted a few times. The gene calls are TRBV19 and TRBJ2-5, with 9 bases aligning to TRBD1. This CDR3 has 16 residues. Germline V gene lookup returns CDR1 LNHDA and CDR2 SQIVND (reference sequence). The V and J ends lost 4 bases and 5 bases, in that order; junction bases with no gene match: 11. The CDR3 coding sequence is TGTGCCAGTAGTACCTCGCGCACAGGGGGCGGGGAGACCCAGTACTTC. Its translation is CASSTSRTGGGETQYF.